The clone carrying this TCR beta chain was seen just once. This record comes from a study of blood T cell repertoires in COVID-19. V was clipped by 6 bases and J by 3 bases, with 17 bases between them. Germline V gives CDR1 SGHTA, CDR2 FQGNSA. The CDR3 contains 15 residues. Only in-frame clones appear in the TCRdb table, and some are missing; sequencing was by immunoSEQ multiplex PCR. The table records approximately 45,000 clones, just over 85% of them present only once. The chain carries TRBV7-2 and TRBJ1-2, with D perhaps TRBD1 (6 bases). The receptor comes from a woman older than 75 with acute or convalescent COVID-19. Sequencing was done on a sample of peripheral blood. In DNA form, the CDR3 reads TGTGCCAGCAGTCCGACTCAGGGGTCCCACTATGGCTACACCTTC. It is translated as CASSPTQGSHYGYTF.